The 10 T cell receptor beta chains reported below all come from one sample, sequenced in a study of blood T cells in healthy people across ages. Alongside a J-beta primer mix, a sample-barcoded 5' primer served in a second PCR lasting roughly 6 to 11 cycles. TCRdb re-called the 5' RACE reads with MiXCR, one entry per CDR3 protein. The sample has approximately 1.5 million distinct CDR3 sequences; roughly 32% are singletons. The sample was blood. All receptors derive from a woman aged 30 to 39 in good health.

The rearrangement links TRBV10-3 to TRBJ2-5, with a weak D call TRBD2 (6 bases). Trimming removed 5 bases from V and 5 bases from J, with 12 bases in between. Germline loops: CDR1 ENHRY, CDR2 SYGVKD. The CDR3 is 13 amino acids. The CDR3 reads CAISPFSGETQYF. The CDR3 DNA reads TGTGCCATCAGTCCATTCAGCGGGGAGACCCAGTACTTC.

In regard to this clonotype: A much larger clone is a single base away; this may be a read error. V usage is TRBV4-1 and J usage is TRBJ2-4; 7 bases map to TRBD1. Trimming removed 2 bases from V and 13 bases from J; junction bases left unmatched: 5. The CDR3 loop spans 12 amino acids. Germline V gives CDR1 MGHRA, CDR2 YSYEKL. CDR3 region: CASSQTTGEQYF. CDR3 coding DNA: TGCGCCAGCAGCCAAACCACAGGGGAGCAGTACTTC.

Ten or more counts support this clonotype. This chain links TRBV3-1 with TRBJ1-2; TRBD1 matches at 9 bases. V dropped 3 bases and J dropped 5; count of bases not matched to a gene: 1. Germline V gene sequence: CDR1 LGHDT, CDR2 YNNKEL (reference sequence). The CDR3 runs 13 residues. DNA of the CDR3: TGTGCCAGCAGCCAGACAGGGGGATATGGCTACACCTTC. Translation gives CASSQTGGYGYTF. The entire variable domain, with the rest obtained from reference TRBV3-1 and TRBJ1-2, is as follows: DTAVSQTPKYLVTQMGNDKSIKCEQNLGHDTMYWYKQDSKKFLKIMFSYNNKELIINETVPNRFSPKSPDKAHLNLHINSLELGDSAVYFCASSQTGGYGYTFGSGTRLTVV.

The chain has TRBV5-1 and TRBJ2-7; TRBD1 aligns across 10 bases. V lost 3 bases to trimming and J lost 1 base; unmatched junction nucleotides: 10. This CDR3 comprises 17 residues. The germline CDR1 and CDR2 sequences are SGHRS and YFSETQ. CDR3 coding DNA: TGCGCCAGCAGCTACTTGGTTATGGGACAGGGGTCCTACGAGCAGTACTTC. The encoded protein is CASSYLVMGQGSYEQYF.

This clonotype was recorded once. One junction end disagrees with the germline gene, perhaps due to a read error. The genes are TRBV27 and TRBJ1-5; 9 nucleotides agree with TRBD1. Germline values: CDR1 MNHEY, CDR2 SMNVEV (reference sequence). The CDR3 consists of 17 residues. The CDR3 spells CANSLRGQGRSNQPQHF. Here the CDR3 DNA reads TGTGCCAACAGTTTAAGAGGACAGGGGAGGAGCAATCAGCCCCAGCATTTT.

This clonotype was counted only a few times. The V and J genes are TRBV7-2 and TRBJ2-5; D is possibly TRBD2 (6 bases). This CDR3 has 13 amino acids. The germline V gene has CDR1 SGHTA and CDR2 FQGNSA. V dropped 6 bases and J dropped 4 bases, with 12 bases sitting between them. DNA of the CDR3: TGTGCCAGCAGTTACCGGGAGCGAGAGACCCAGTACTTC. Its protein is CASSYRERETQYF.

The CDR3 region has the DNA TGTGCCAGTAGTATCGATCTTTGGCGGACTAGCGAACCCCAAGAGACCCAGTACTTC. Translated, it gives CASSIDLWRTSEPQETQYF. V is TRBV19 and J is TRBJ2-5, with 9 positions matching TRBD2. The CDR3 sequence is 19 residues long. Trimming at V came to 3 bases and at J to 1 base, leaving 15 bases not matched to a gene. Looked up from germline, CDR1 is LNHDA and CDR2 is SQIVND (reference sequence).

This chain links TRBV28 with TRBJ2-3; 12 nucleotides line up with TRBD2. This CDR3 comprises 16 residues. Germline V gene lookup returns CDR1 MDHEN and CDR2 SYDVKM. V lost 5 bases to trimming and J lost 6 bases; unmatched junction nucleotides: 9. CDR3 nucleotide sequence: TGTGCCAGCAGTCCCGGACTAGCGGGATCGTGGGATACGCAGTATTTT. Its protein product is CASSPGLAGSWDTQYF. The full variable domain, completed using reference TRBV28 and TRBJ2-3, is DVKVTQSSRYLVKRTGEKVFLECVQDMDHENMFWYRQDPGLGLRLIYFSYDVKMKEKGDIPEGYSVSREKKERFSLILESASTNQTSMYLCASSPGLAGSWDTQYFGPGTRLTVL.

This CDR3 is CASSLDGTGVQPQHF. As DNA, the CDR3 is TGTGCCAGCAGCTTAGATGGGACGGGGGTCCAGCCCCAGCATTTT. The gene calls are TRBV11-2 and TRBJ1-5, with D possibly TRBD1 on 5 matching bases. There are 15 residues in the CDR3. Germline V CDR1 and CDR2: SGHAT, FQNNGV. V shed 0 bases and J shed 7 bases, with 13 bases lying between them. Using reference TRBV11-2 and TRBJ1-5 for the parts outside the CDR3, the full variable domain is EAGVAQSPRYKIIEKRQSVAFWCNPISGHATLYWYQQILGQGPKLLIQFQNNGVVDDSQLPKDRFSAERLKGVDSTLKIQPAKLEDSAVYLCASSLDGTGVQPQHFGDGTRLSIL.

The genes are TRBV6-5 and TRBJ1-2, with a tentative D call TRBD1 (5 bases). CDR1 MNHEY and CDR2 SVGAGI come from the germline V gene. The germline V and J ends were trimmed by 7 bases and 4 bases, with 13 bases remaining between them. The length of the CDR3 is 13 residues. CDR3 sequence: CASTKTGAYGYTF. The CDR3 nucleotides read TGTGCCAGCACCAAAACAGGAGCCTATGGCTACACCTTC.